In its sample, the clone carrying this T cell receptor (beta chain) was seen many times. These data belong to a study of Graves' ophthalmopathy and Graves' hyperthyroidism. RNA served as the template for amplifying TCR beta CDR3 regions. Investigators did first-round RT-PCR with HTBI primers, then second-round multiplex PCR. Each CDR3 protein is one row after TCRdb ran MiXCR on the multiplex PCR reads. The table shows about 210,000 distinct CDR3 sequences, with over 25% occurring only once. Unmatched junction bases numbered 4, after V lost 4 bases and J lost 4 bases. This CDR3 comprises 14 residues. The germline CDR1 and CDR2 sequences are KGHDR and SFDVKD.

The specimen sequenced was peripheral blood. J is TRBJ2-7 and V is TRBV24-1, with 9 bases fitting TRBD1. The clonotype comes from a man aged 50-59 years with Graves' ophthalmopathy. The DNA of the CDR3 is TGTGCCACCAGTGACCCGGGACAGGGATACGAGCAGTACTTC. It is translated as CATSDPGQGYEQYF.